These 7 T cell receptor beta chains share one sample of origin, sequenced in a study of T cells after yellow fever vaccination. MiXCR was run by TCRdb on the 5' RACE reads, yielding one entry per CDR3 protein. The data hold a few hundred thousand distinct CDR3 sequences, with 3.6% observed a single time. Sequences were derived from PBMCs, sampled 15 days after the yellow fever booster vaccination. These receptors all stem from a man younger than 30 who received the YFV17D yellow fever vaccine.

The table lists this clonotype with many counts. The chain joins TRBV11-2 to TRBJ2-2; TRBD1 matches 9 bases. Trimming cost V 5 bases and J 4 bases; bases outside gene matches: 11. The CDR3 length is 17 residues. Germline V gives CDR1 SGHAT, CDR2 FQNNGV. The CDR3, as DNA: TGTGCCAGCAGCGGCACCATCCGGGACAGGGCCACCGGGGAGCTGTTTTTT. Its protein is CASSGTIRDRATGELFF.

The CDR3 DNA sequence: TGTGCCAGCAGCTTAGATAGCGGGGCCACTGAAGCTTTCTTT. Translating gives CASSLDSGATEAFF. The rearrangement uses TRBV7-2 and TRBJ1-1; TRBD1 is a possible D gene (5 bases). CDR1 is SGHTA, CDR2 FQGNSA, per germline. The CDR3 consists of 14 residues. V lost 1 base and J 4 bases, leaving 10 bases between the germline ends.

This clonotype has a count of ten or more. DNA of the CDR3: TGCGCCAGCAGCTTGACAGCTAACTATGGCTACACCTTC. Its translation: CASSLTANYGYTF. This chain uses TRBV5-1 with TRBJ1-2; D gene uncertain. CDR1 and CDR2 (germline): SGHRS, YFSETQ. CDR3 length: 13 residues. The V gene lost 1 base and the J gene lost 0 bases, with 4 bases spanning the gap. Full variable domain (rest looked up from reference TRBV5-1 and TRBJ1-2): KAGVTQTPRYLIKTRGQQVTLSCSPISGHRSVSWYQQTPGQGLQFLFEYFSETQRNKGNFPGRFSGRQFSNSRSEMNVSTLELGDSALYLCASSLTANYGYTFGSGTRLTVV.

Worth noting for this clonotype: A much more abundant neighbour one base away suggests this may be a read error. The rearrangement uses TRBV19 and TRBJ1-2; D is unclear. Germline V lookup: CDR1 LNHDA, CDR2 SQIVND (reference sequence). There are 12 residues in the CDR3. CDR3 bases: TGTGCCAGTAGTATGGACGACTATGTCTACACCTTC. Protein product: CASSMDDYVYTF.

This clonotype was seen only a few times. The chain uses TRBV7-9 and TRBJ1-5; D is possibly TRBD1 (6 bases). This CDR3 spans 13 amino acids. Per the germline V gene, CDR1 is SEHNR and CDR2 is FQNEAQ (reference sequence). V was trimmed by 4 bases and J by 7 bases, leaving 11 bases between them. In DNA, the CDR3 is TGTGCCAGCAGCTACAGGGTTGAGCAGCCCCAGCATTTT. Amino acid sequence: CASSYRVEQPQHF.

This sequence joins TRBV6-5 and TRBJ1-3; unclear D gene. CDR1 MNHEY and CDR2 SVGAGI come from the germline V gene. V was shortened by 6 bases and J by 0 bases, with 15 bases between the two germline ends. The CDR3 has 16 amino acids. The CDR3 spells CASSSGWSFSGNTIYF. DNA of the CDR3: TGTGCCAGCAGCTCGGGATGGTCATTCTCTGGAAACACCATATATTTT.

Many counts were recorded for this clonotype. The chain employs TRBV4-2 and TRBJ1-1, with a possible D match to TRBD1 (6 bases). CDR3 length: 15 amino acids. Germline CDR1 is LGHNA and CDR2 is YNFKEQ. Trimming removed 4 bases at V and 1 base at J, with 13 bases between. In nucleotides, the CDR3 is TGTGCCAGCAGCCCGCTTCAGGGGACGAACACTGAAGCTTTCTTT. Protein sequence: CASSPLQGTNTEAFF.